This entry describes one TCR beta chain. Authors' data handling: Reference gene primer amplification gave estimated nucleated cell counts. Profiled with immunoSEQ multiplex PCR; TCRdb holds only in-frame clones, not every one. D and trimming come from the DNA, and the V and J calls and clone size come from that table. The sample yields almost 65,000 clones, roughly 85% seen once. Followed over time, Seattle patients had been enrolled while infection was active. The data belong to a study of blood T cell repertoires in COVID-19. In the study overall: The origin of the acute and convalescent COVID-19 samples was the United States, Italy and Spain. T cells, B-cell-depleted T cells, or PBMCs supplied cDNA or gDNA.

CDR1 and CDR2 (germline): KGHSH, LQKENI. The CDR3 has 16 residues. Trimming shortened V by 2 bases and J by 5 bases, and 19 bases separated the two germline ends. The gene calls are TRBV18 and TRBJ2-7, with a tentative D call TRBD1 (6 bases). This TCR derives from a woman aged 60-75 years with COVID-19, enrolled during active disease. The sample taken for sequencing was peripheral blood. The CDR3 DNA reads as TGTGCCAGCTCACCAAACGGGCCAACAGGGAGTAACGAGCAGTACTTC. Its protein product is CASSPNGPTGSNEQYF.